This T cell receptor beta chain originates from a study of T cells after yellow fever vaccination. Overall study: With SMART-Seq v4 Ultra Low Input, the fractions containing low cell numbers were prepared. Study-level points and caveats: Most primary-vaccination clones reappeared after the booster (less than 98% CD4, 85% to 90% CD8).

Concerning this clonotype itself: The antigen remains unidentified.

The TCR cDNA carried a universal primer site and UMIs from 5'RACE template switching. Using its own MiXCR run on the 5' RACE reads, TCRdb lists one record per CDR3 protein. The sample has approximately 250,000 distinct CDR3 sequences; approximately 6.3% are singletons. The clonotype was recovered from a man aged 25-40 years who received the YFV17D yellow fever vaccine. Sequenced material: CD4+ T cells sorted from PBMCs, taken on the day of the yellow fever booster vaccination.

CDR3 DNA sequence: TGCAGTGCGCCCCCGGGGACCATGGTTAACACTGAAGCTTTCTTT. Its protein is CSAPPGTMVNTEAFF. The chain links TRBV20-1 to TRBJ1-1; D is perhaps TRBD1 (5 bases). The germline V and J ends were trimmed by 6 bases and 2 bases, with 19 bases remaining between them. This CDR3 has 15 amino acids. Germline V gives CDR1 DFQATT, CDR2 SNEGSKA (reference sequence).